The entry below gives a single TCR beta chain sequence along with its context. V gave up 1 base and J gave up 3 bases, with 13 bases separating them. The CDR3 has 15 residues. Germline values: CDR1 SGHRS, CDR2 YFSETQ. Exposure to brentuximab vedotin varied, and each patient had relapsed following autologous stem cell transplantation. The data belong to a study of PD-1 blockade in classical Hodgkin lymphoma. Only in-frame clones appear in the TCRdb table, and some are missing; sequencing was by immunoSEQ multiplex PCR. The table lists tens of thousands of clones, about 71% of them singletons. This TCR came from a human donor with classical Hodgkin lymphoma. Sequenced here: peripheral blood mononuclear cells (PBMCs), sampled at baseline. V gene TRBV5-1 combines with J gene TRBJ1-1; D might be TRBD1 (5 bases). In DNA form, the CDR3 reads TGCGCCAGCAGCTTGCAGGGAGGTTTGGACACTGAAGCTTTCTTT. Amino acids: CASSLQGGLDTEAFF.